This TCR beta chain was sequenced in a study of T cells in Graves' hyperthyroidism and ophthalmopathy. Study context: The authors collected peripheral blood at initial diagnosis, before any treatment. Study findings and constraints: Appearing also in blood were most of the thyroid clonotypes expanded above 0.001.

Germline V gene lookup returns CDR1 MNHNY and CDR2 SVGAGI (reference sequence). There are 13 residues in the CDR3. This clonotype appeared a few times. Its antigen is unidentified. At one end the junction does not follow the germline gene, possibly because of a read error. Patients showing uncontrolled infection, other autoimmune disease, pregnancy or lactation were ineligible. Authors of the study amplified TCR beta CDR3 regions from RNA transcripts. The TCR CDR3 was amplified in a first-round RT-PCR using the HTBI primer set. Via MiXCR, TCRdb re-called the multiplex PCR reads, giving one row per CDR3 protein. The sample lists hundreds of thousands of distinct CDR3 sequences, 15% to 19% seen once, with approximately 7.5% in the top ten.

The chain has TRBV6-6 and TRBJ1-5, with D perhaps TRBD1 (5 bases). This receptor was taken from a woman in her late teens or twenties with Graves' hyperthyroidism. The sequencing sample was made of blood. The CDR3 region is CASSYDRTNFGDF. The CDR3 bases are TGTGCCAGCAGTTACGACAGAACCAATTTCGGGGATTTT.